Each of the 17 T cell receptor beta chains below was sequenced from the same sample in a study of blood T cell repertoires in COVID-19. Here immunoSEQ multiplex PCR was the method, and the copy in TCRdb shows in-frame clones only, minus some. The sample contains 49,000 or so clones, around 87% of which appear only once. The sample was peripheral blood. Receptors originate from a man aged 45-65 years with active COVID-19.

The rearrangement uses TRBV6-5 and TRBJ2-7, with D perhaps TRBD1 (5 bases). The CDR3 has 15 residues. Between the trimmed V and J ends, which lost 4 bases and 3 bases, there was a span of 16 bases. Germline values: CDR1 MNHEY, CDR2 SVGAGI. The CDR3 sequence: CASSSLAGKSYEQYF. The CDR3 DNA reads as TGTGCCAGCAGTTCCCTCGCAGGGAAAAGCTACGAGCAGTACTTC.

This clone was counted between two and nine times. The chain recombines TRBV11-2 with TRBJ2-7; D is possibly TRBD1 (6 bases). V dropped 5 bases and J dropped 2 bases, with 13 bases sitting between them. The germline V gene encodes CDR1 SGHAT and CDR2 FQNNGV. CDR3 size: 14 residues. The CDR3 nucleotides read TGTGCCAGCAGCGGGTTGGGGGCCGCCTACGAGCAGTACTTC. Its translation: CASSGLGAAYEQYF.

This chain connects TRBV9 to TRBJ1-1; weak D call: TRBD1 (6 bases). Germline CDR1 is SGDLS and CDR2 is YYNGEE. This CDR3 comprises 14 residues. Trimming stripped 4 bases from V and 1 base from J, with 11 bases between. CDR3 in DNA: TGTGCCAGCAGCCCCCAGACAGGGAACACTGAAGCTTTCTTT. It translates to CASSPQTGNTEAFF.

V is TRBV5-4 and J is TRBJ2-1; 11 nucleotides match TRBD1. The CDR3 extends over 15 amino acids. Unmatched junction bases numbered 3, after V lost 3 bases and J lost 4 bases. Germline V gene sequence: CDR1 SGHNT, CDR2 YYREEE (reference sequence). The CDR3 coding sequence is TGTGCCAGCAGCTGGACAGGGGGCGCATACAATGAGCAGTTCTTC. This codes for CASSWTGGAYNEQFF.

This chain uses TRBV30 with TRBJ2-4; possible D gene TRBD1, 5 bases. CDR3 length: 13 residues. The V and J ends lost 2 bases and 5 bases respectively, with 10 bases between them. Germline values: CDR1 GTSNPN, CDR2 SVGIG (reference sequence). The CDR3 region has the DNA TGTGCCTGGAGTTTGGGGCAGCAAAACATTCAGTACTTC. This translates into CAWSLGQQNIQYF.

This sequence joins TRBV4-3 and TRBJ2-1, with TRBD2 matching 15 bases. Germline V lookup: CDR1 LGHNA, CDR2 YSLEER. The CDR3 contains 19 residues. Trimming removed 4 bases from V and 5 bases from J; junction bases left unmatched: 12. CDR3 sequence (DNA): TGCGCCAGCAGCCTCAGGACTAGCGGGGGGGCCTTAATGCACAATGAGCAGTTCTTC. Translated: CASSLRTSGGALMHNEQFF.

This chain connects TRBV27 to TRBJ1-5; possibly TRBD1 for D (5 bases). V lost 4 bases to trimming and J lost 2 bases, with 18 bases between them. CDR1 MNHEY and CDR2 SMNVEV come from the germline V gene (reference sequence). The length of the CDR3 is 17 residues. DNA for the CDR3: TGTGCCAGCAGTTCCGCGGGGGTTCCGGTGGGCAATCAGCCCCAGCATTTT. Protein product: CASSSAGVPVGNQPQHF.

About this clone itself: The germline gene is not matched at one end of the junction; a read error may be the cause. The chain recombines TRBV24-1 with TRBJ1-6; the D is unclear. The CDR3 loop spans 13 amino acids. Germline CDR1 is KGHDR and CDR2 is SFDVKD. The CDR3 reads CATSGRRRSPGFF. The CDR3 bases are TGTGCCACCAGTGGGCGCAGGAGGTCCCCGGGGTTCTTT.

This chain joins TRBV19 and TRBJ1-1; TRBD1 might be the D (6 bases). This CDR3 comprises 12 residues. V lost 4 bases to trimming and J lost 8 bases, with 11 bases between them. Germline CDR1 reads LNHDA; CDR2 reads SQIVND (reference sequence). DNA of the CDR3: TGTGCCAGTAGTAACCGGACAGACGAAGCTTTCTTT. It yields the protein CASSNRTDEAFF.

The CDR3 region has the DNA TGTGCCAGCAGCTTAGAAGTAGCGGGGGCTCAAGAGACCCAGTACTTC. It encodes CASSLEVAGAQETQYF. V is TRBV7-8 and J is TRBJ2-5; 9 nucleotides agree with TRBD2. There are 16 residues in the CDR3. Germline values: CDR1 SGHVS, CDR2 FQNEAQ. The trim removed 1 base at V and 2 bases at J, leaving 5 bases unmatched. Supplemented by reference TRBV7-8 and TRBJ2-5, the full variable domain reads GAGVSQSPRYKVAKRGQDVALRCDPISGHVSLFWYQQALGQGPEFLTYFQNEAQLDKSGLPSDRFFAERPEGSVSTLKIQRTQQEDSAVYLCASSLEVAGAQETQYFGPGTRLLVL.

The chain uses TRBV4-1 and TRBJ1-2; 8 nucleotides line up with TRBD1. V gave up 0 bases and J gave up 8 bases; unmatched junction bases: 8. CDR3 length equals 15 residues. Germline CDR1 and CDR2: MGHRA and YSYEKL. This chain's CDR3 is CASSQDRNRGSGYTF. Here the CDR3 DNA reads TGCGCCAGCAGCCAAGATCGAAACAGGGGGAGCGGCTACACCTTC.

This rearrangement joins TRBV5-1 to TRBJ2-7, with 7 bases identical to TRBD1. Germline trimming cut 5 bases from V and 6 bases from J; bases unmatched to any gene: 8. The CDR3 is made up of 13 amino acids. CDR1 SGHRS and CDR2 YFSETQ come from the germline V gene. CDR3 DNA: TGCGCCAGCAGGCCTGACAGGGTTCGCGAGCAGTACTTC. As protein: CASRPDRVREQYF.

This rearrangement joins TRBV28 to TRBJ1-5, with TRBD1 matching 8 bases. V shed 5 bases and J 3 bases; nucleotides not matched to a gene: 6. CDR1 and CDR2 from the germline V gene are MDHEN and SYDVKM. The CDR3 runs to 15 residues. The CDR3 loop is CASSDGQGDNQPQHF. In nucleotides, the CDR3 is TGTGCCAGCAGTGACGGACAGGGTGACAATCAGCCCCAGCATTTT.

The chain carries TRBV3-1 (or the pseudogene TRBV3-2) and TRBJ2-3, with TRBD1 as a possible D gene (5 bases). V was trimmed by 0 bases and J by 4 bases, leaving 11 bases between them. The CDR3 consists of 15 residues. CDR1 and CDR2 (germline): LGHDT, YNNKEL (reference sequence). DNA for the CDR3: TGTGCCAGCAGCCAAGACAGGGTTATTGCAGATACGCAGTATTTT. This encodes CASSQDRVIADTQYF.

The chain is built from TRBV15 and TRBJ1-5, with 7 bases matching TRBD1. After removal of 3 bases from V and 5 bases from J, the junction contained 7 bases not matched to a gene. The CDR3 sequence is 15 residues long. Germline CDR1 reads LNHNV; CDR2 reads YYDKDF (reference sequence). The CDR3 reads CATSRGDRVYQPQHF. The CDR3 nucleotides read TGTGCCACCAGCAGGGGAGACAGGGTCTATCAGCCCCAGCATTTT. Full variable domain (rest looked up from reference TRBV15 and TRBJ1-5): DAMVIQNPRYQVTQFGKPVTLSCSQTLNHNVMYWYQQKSSQAPKLLFHYYDKDFNNEADTPDNFQSRRPNTSFCFLDIRSPGLGDTAMYLCATSRGDRVYQPQHFGDGTRLSIL.

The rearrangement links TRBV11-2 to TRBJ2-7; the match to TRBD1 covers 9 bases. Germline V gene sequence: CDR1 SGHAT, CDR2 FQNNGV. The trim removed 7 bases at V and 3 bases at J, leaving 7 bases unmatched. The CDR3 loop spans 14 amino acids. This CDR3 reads CASNEQGALYEQYF. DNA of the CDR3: TGTGCCAGCAACGAACAGGGGGCCCTCTACGAGCAGTACTTC.

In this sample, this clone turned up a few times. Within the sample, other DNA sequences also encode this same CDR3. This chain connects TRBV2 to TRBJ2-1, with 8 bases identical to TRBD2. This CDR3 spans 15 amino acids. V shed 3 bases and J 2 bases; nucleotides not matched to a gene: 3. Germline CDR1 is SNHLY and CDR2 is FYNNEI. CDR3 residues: CASSEGREAYNEQFF. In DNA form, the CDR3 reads TGTGCCAGCAGTGAGGGGCGGGAGGCCTACAATGAGCAGTTCTTC.